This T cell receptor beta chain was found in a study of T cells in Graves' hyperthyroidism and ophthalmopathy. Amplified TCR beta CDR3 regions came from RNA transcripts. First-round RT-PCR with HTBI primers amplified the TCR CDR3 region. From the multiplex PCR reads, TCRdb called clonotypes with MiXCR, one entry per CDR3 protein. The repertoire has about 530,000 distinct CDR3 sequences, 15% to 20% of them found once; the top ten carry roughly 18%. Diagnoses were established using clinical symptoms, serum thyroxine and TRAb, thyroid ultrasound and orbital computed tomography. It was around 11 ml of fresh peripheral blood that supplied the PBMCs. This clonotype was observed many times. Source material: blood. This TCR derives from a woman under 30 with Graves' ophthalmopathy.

For the CDR3, the DNA is TGTGCCAGCAGTTTGATGGCTAGCGGGGGAAGAGATACGCAGTATTTT. Residues: CASSLMASGGRDTQYF. J is TRBJ2-3 and V is TRBV27; 10 nucleotides agree with TRBD2. After removal of 3 bases from V and 5 bases from J, the junction contained 8 bases not matched to a gene. CDR3 length: 16 residues. CDR1 is MNHEY, CDR2 SMNVEV, per germline (reference sequence).